The present T cell receptor (beta chain) was sequenced within a study of blood T cells in healthy people across ages. Study-level information: The template switching approach captured approximately one barcoded beta molecule for every two T cells.

In the case of this clonotype: Its antigen is undetermined. Germline and junction disagree at one end, which may indicate a read error.

General study results and limits: Strong correlation was found linking TCR beta diversity to naive T cell percentage. A greater number of naive CD4+ cells and higher diversity distinguished long-lived donors from aged donors.

Through a sample-barcoded 5' primer and a J-beta primer mix, a second PCR was run for roughly 7 to 11 cycles. TCRdb reprocessed the 5' RACE reads via MiXCR and lists one record per CDR3 protein. The table shows about 730,000 distinct CDR3 sequences, with more than 40% occurring only once. Per germline, CDR1 SGHTA and CDR2 FQGTGA. This CDR3 spans 15 amino acids. The TCR originated in a woman aged 60 to 75 in good health. Sequenced sample: blood. The chain has TRBV7-3 and TRBJ2-7; D is ambiguous. The CDR3 region has the DNA TGTGCCAGCAGCTTAATCGAAAGCTCCTACAATGAGCAGTACTTT. Translated: CASSLIESSYNEQYF.